This entry concerns a single T cell receptor (beta chain). Its antigen remains unknown. At one of its ends the junction is not consistent with the germline gene, which may arise from a read error. Looked up from germline, CDR1 is KGHDR and CDR2 is SFDVKD. There are 17 residues in the CDR3. MiXCR, run by TCRdb on the 5' RACE reads, gives a single entry per CDR3 protein. The sample lists hundreds of thousands of distinct CDR3 sequences; 8.5% to 9.5% were seen once. Healthy Caucasians, and only they, were the donors. This specimen comes from a study of identical twins. Whole-study findings and limits: Models, which agreed with sharing between unrelated individuals, nonetheless underestimated the out-of-frame TCR alpha sharing seen in monozygotic twins. Researchers reported excess low generation probability among twin-shared out-of-frame alpha sequences.

This sample also belongs to another study, concerning yellow fever vaccine responses in identical twins.

The TCR originated in a woman aged 18-30 years in good health. V gene TRBV24-1 combines with J gene TRBJ2-2, with TRBD2 identical over 13 bases. Sequenced sample: PBMCs. This chain's CDR3 is CATSDWTSGGNTGELSF. For the CDR3, the DNA is TGTGCCACCAGTGACTGGACTAGCGGGGGAAACACCGGGGAGCTGTCTTTT.